These 30 T cell receptor beta chains share one sample of origin, sequenced in a study of radiation and T cells in renal cell carcinoma. Repertoires were generated with immunoSEQ multiplex PCR, while TCRdb's copy carries only in-frame clones and drops some. The sample lists some 130,000 clones, about 81% occurring once. Time point specified: blood 2 weeks post-SBRT. Treatment specified: 15 Gy SBRT to primary tumor, nephrectomy 4 weeks later. This specimen was blood, taken from a patient whose treatment included radiotherapy and nephrectomy. Source of these receptors: a woman in her sixties or seventies with renal cell carcinoma.

This clone was found a few times. The rearrangement uses TRBV6-6 and TRBJ2-7; no definite D call. V shed 3 bases and J shed 5 bases, with 11 bases lying between them. In germline, CDR1 is MNHNY, CDR2 SVGAGI (reference sequence). The CDR3 covers 13 residues. The CDR3 region is CASSYVFGDEQYF. CDR3 nucleotides: TGTGCCAGCAGTTATGTTTTCGGCGACGAGCAGTACTTC.

V gene TRBV28 combines with J gene TRBJ1-2, with D maybe TRBD1 (6 bases). Per the germline V gene, CDR1 is MDHEN and CDR2 is SYDVKM. V gave up 2 bases and J gave up 6 bases, with 19 bases separating them. The CDR3 totals 16 residues. Here the CDR3 reads CASSLLRDTRRDGYTF. Here the CDR3 DNA reads TGTGCCAGCAGTTTACTGAGGGACACGCGTCGGGATGGCTACACCTTC.

Here the CDR3 DNA reads TGCGCCAGCATAAAGGACACATCGAACACTGAAGCTTTCTTT. It is translated as CASIKDTSNTEAFF. J is TRBJ1-1 and V is TRBV5-1; tentatively, D is TRBD1 (5 bases). V was trimmed by 6 bases and J by 1 base, leaving 13 bases between them. CDR3 length equals 14 residues. Germline V CDR1 and CDR2: SGHRS, YFSETQ. The variable domain in full, completed from reference TRBV5-1 and TRBJ1-1, reads KAGVTQTPRYLIKTRGQQVTLSCSPISGHRSVSWYQQTPGQGLQFLFEYFSETQRNKGNFPGRFSGRQFSNSRSEMNVSTLELGDSALYLCASIKDTSNTEAFFGQGTRLTVV.

The chain has TRBV7-9 and TRBJ2-2; the D gene is possibly TRBD2 (5 bases). V shed 3 bases and J shed 1 base, with 6 bases lying between them. CDR1 is SEHNR and CDR2 is FQNEAQ in the germline V gene (reference sequence). This CDR3 is built from 14 residues. Here the CDR3 reads CASSLRENTGELFF. The CDR3 DNA follows: TGTGCCAGCAGCTTGAGGGAGAACACCGGGGAGCTGTTTTTT.

The chain recombines TRBV19 with TRBJ2-5; the D gene is possibly TRBD1 (5 bases). Trimming took off 3 bases at V and 5 bases at J, with 19 bases between the two ends. The CDR3 has 16 residues. Germline values: CDR1 LNHDA, CDR2 SQIVND (reference sequence). This chain's CDR3 is CASSIRQGRIQETQYF. DNA of the CDR3: TGTGCCAGTAGTATCCGGCAGGGTAGGATCCAGGAGACCCAGTACTTC.

The chain combines TRBV19 with TRBJ2-1; 13 bases fit TRBD2. This CDR3 spans 19 amino acids. In germline, CDR1 is LNHDA, CDR2 SQIVND (reference sequence). Losses at the gene ends were 8 bases for V and 2 bases for J; bases not matched to a gene: 15. CDR3 protein: CASCPKGLAGTIPYNEQFF. CDR3 DNA sequence: TGTGCCAGTTGTCCAAAGGGACTAGCGGGAACAATTCCCTACAATGAGCAGTTCTTC.

The V gene is TRBV28, the J gene TRBJ1-2; no definite D call. CDR1 and CDR2 from the germline V gene are MDHEN and SYDVKM. This CDR3 comprises 12 residues. The V gene lost 10 bases and the J gene lost 6 bases, with 15 bases spanning the gap. This CDR3 is CATLPGRHGYTF. Written as DNA, the CDR3 is TGTGCCACCCTGCCCGGGCGACATGGCTACACCTTC.

The chain employs TRBV7-3 and TRBJ1-2; D remains unclear. Trimming took off 6 bases at V and 1 base at J, with 9 bases between the two ends. CDR1 is SGHTA, CDR2 FQGTGA, per germline. CDR3 length equals 13 residues. CDR3 loop: CASSRGGNYGYTF. CDR3 nucleotides: TGTGCCAGCAGTCGTGGCGGTAACTATGGCTACACCTTC.

The rearrangement joins TRBV29-1 to TRBJ1-2; TRBD1 is a possible D gene (5 bases). Germline V CDR1 and CDR2: SQVTM, ANQGSEA. The CDR3 runs to 18 residues. The V gene lost 6 bases and the J gene lost 0 bases, with 26 bases spanning the gap. The CDR3 DNA is TGCAGCGTCGGAGCGGGGGGTCTCCTACAGACAACTAACTATGGCTACACCTTC. This codes for CSVGAGGLLQTTNYGYTF.

The genes are TRBV18 and TRBJ2-5; possible D gene TRBD2, 5 bases. From germline, CDR1 is KGHSH and CDR2 LQKENI. There are 11 residues in the CDR3. The V and J ends lost 4 bases and 10 bases respectively, with 10 bases between them. This chain's CDR3 is CASSLERDQYF. The CDR3 coding sequence is TGTGCCAGCTCACTGGAGAGGGACCAGTACTTC.

This sequence joins TRBV6-4 and TRBJ1-2; D ambiguous. Looked up from germline, CDR1 is MRHNA and CDR2 is SNTAGT. Trimming cost V 8 bases and J 0 bases, with 13 bases left between them. The CDR3 covers 14 residues. CDR3 protein: CASEKRLANYGYTF. The CDR3 DNA follows: TGTGCCAGCGAAAAGAGGTTAGCTAACTATGGCTACACCTTC.

This clone was counted between two and nine times. This chain links TRBV9 with TRBJ1-4; 8 bases match TRBD1. This CDR3 contains 14 residues. Trimming at V came to 4 bases and at J to 8 bases, leaving 7 bases not matched to a gene. CDR1 is SGDLS, CDR2 YYNGEE, per germline. CDR3 coding DNA: TGTGCCAGCAGCCTGGACAGGGTGGGAGAAAAACTGTTTTTT. Amino acid sequence: CASSLDRVGEKLFF. Full variable domain (outside the CDR3, taken from reference TRBV9 and TRBJ1-4): DSGVTQTPKHLITATGQRVTLRCSPRSGDLSVYWYQQSLDQGLQFLIQYYNGEERAKGNILERFSAQQFPDLHSELNLSSLELGDSALYFCASSLDRVGEKLFFGSGTQLSVL.

The chain combines TRBV4-2 with TRBJ2-1, with 12 bases identical to TRBD2. CDR3 length: 17 residues. CDR1 LGHNA and CDR2 YNFKEQ come from the germline V gene. Losses at the gene ends were 1 base for V and 3 bases for J; bases not matched to a gene: 4. DNA of the CDR3: TGTGCCAGCAGCCAAGGACCTAGCGGGAGGGTCTACAATGAGCAGTTCTTC. Encoded protein: CASSQGPSGRVYNEQFF.

The genes are TRBV5-1 and TRBJ2-1, with 10 bases matching TRBD1. Germline assignment: CDR1 SGHRS and CDR2 YFSETQ. The CDR3 has 15 residues. The V and J ends lost 4 bases and 10 bases, in that order; junction bases with no gene match: 11. The CDR3 reads CASSDSGTGVGEQFF. Here the CDR3 DNA reads TGCGCCAGCAGCGATTCCGGGACAGGGGTCGGCGAGCAGTTCTTC.

The count of this clone is one. The chain is built from TRBV19 and TRBJ2-5; a weak D match, TRBD2 (5 bases). Germline values: CDR1 LNHDA, CDR2 SQIVND (reference sequence). This CDR3 has 14 amino acids. V dropped 3 bases and J dropped 6 bases, with 14 bases sitting between them. The CDR3: CASSIPGSGKTQYF. CDR3 DNA: TGTGCCAGTAGTATTCCAGGTTCCGGGAAGACCCAGTACTTC.

V usage is TRBV28 and J usage is TRBJ1-6; the D is unclear. Looked up from germline, CDR1 is MDHEN and CDR2 is SYDVKM. V lost 8 bases, J lost 6 bases, and 8 bases lay in between. This CDR3 is built from 12 residues. The CDR3, as DNA: TGTGCCAGCGGCTCGGTTAATTCACCCCTCCACTTT. It codes for CASGSVNSPLHF.

The V call is TRBV4-1, the J call TRBJ2-5; no definite D call. Looked up from germline, CDR1 is MGHRA and CDR2 is YSYEKL. V lost 0 bases, J lost 5 bases, and 7 bases lay in between. This CDR3 is built from 13 residues. The CDR3: CASSQDRYETQYF. CDR3 DNA sequence: TGCGCCAGCAGCCAAGATCGGTATGAGACCCAGTACTTC.

The chain couples TRBV9 to TRBJ2-5, with TRBD1 matching over 11 bases. Germline values: CDR1 SGDLS, CDR2 YYNGEE. The V segment lost 0 bases and the J segment 3 bases; nucleotides outside the gene matches: 1. This CDR3 is 15 amino acids long. The CDR3 is CASSVGTGGEETQYF. CDR3 DNA: TGTGCCAGCAGCGTAGGGACAGGGGGCGAAGAGACCCAGTACTTC.

CDR3 sequence reads: CASSFTGRAYEQYF. The CDR3 nucleotides read TGCGCCAGCAGCTTCACAGGGCGAGCCTACGAGCAGTACTTC. The V call is TRBV5-1, the J call TRBJ2-7; D is possibly TRBD1 (6 bases). CDR3 length equals 14 residues. With 2 bases removed from V and 2 bases from J, the gap between germline ends came to 11 bases. Germline V gene data show CDR1 as SGHRS and CDR2 as YFSETQ.

The genes are TRBV27 and TRBJ1-3; 7 nucleotides align to TRBD1. The CDR3 is made up of 16 amino acids. V trimming: 5 bases; J trimming: 5 bases; junction bases outside the gene matches: 12. Germline V gene lookup returns CDR1 MNHEY and CDR2 SMNVEV (reference sequence). CDR3 in amino acids: CASSPLGDRIRNTIYF. The CDR3 nucleotides read TGTGCCAGCAGTCCTCTAGGGGACAGAATACGAAACACCATATATTTT.

The gene calls are TRBV6-1 and TRBJ2-5; D call uncertain. The germline V gene encodes CDR1 MNHNS and CDR2 SASEGT. The CDR3 extends over 14 amino acids. V shed 5 bases and J shed 1 base, with 11 bases lying between them. DNA of the CDR3: TGTGCCAGCAGTTATACCCGGGCCCAAGAGACCCAGTACTTC. Its translation: CASSYTRAQETQYF.

The gene calls are TRBV6-5 and TRBJ2-4; possibly TRBD1 or TRBD2 for D (5 bases each). Deletions cut 8 bases from V and 6 bases from J, with 11 bases between. The germline gives CDR1 MNHEY, CDR2 SVGAGI. The CDR3 length is 12 residues. The CDR3 reads CASGTGTNIQYF. The CDR3 bases are TGTGCCAGCGGGACCGGGACAAACATTCAGTACTTC.

This chain uses TRBV19 with TRBJ1-5; a possible D gene is TRBD1 (6 bases). Deletions cut 7 bases from V and 0 bases from J, with 19 bases between. The CDR3 length is 17 residues. Germline CDR1 LNHDA, CDR2 SQIVND (reference sequence). The CDR3: CASNQGSRTYSNQPQHF. The CDR3 coding sequence is TGTGCCAGTAACCAGGGGTCCCGGACTTATAGCAATCAGCCCCAGCATTTT.

V usage is TRBV9 and J usage is TRBJ2-5; 10 bases match TRBD1. Unmatched junction bases numbered 6, after V lost 4 bases and J lost 0 bases. The CDR3 is 16 amino acids. Germline loops: CDR1 SGDLS, CDR2 YYNGEE. The CDR3 DNA reads TGTGCCAGCAGCCCCCGGGACAGGGGATACCAAGAGACCCAGTACTTC. Its translation is CASSPRDRGYQETQYF.

V and J are TRBV7-9 and TRBJ1-6; TRBD1 might be the D (5 bases). This CDR3 region has 14 residues. Germline V gives CDR1 SEHNR, CDR2 FQNEAQ (reference sequence). Trimming removed 5 bases at V and 5 bases at J, with 10 bases between. CDR3 in DNA: TGTGCCAGCAGCCCGGGACCGAATAATTCACCCCTCCACTTT. Translation gives CASSPGPNNSPLHF. Full variable domain (outside the CDR3, taken from reference TRBV7-9 and TRBJ1-6): DTGVSQNPRHKITKRGQNVTFRCDPISEHNRLYWYRQTLGQGPEFLTYFQNEAQLEKSRLLSDRFSAERPKGSFSTLEIQRTEQGDSAMYLCASSPGPNNSPLHFGNGTRLTVT.

The chain carries TRBV9 and TRBJ1-6, with 8 positions matching TRBD1. CDR1 SGDLS and CDR2 YYNGEE come from the germline V gene. The CDR3 has 17 residues. V lost 4 bases to trimming and J lost 0 bases; unmatched junction nucleotides: 6. The CDR3 here is CASSSRGTGSYNSPLHF. The CDR3 coding sequence is TGTGCCAGCAGCTCCCGGGGGACAGGCTCCTATAATTCACCCCTCCACTTT. Full variable domain (rest looked up from reference TRBV9 and TRBJ1-6): DSGVTQTPKHLITATGQRVTLRCSPRSGDLSVYWYQQSLDQGLQFLIQYYNGEERAKGNILERFSAQQFPDLHSELNLSSLELGDSALYFCASSSRGTGSYNSPLHFGNGTRLTVT.

A single count supports this clone. A junction end diverges from the germline sequence, so it may reflect a read error. This chain uses TRBV5-1 with TRBJ2-4; D is perhaps TRBD1 or TRBD2 (5 bases each). The CDR3 extends over 15 amino acids. CDR1 SGHRS and CDR2 YFSETQ come from the germline V gene. CDR3 nucleotides: TGCGCCAGCACCTTGGGGGAAGCCGCCGGAAACATTCAGTACTTC. This sequence encodes CASTLGEAAGNIQYF. The variable domain in full, with the rest retrieved from reference TRBV5-1 and TRBJ2-4, is KAGVTQTPRYLIKTRGQQVTLSCSPISGHRSVSWYQQTPGQGLQFLFEYFSETQRNKGNFPGRFSGRQFSNSRSEMNVSTLELGDSALYLCASTLGEAAGNIQYFGAGTRLSVL.

This rearrangement joins TRBV5-1 to TRBJ1-1; the D gene is possibly TRBD1 (6 bases). Deletions cut 5 bases from V and 6 bases from J, with 17 bases between. CDR1 is SGHRS, CDR2 YFSETQ, per germline. The CDR3 sequence is 14 residues long. The CDR3 DNA reads TGCGCCAGCAGTAATGTACAGGGAAATTCTGAAGCTTTCTTT. It encodes CASSNVQGNSEAFF.

The chain combines TRBV19 with TRBJ1-3; no firm D call. Per germline, CDR1 LNHDA and CDR2 SQIVND (reference sequence). The CDR3 sequence is 17 residues long. Trimming stripped 6 bases from V and 0 bases from J, with 18 bases between. CDR3: CASRTRIQSHSGNTIYF. The DNA of the CDR3 is TGTGCCAGTAGGACTCGGATACAGAGCCACTCTGGAAACACCATATATTTT.

The rearrangement links TRBV2 to TRBJ2-7; maybe TRBD2 (5 bases). Trimming removed 7 bases from V and 3 bases from J, with 13 bases in between. Per the germline V gene, CDR1 is SNHLY and CDR2 is FYNNEI. There are 13 residues in the CDR3. Here the CDR3 DNA reads TGTGCCAGCACCCGGCCCGGGGTCTACGAGCAGTACTTC. Encoded protein: CASTRPGVYEQYF.